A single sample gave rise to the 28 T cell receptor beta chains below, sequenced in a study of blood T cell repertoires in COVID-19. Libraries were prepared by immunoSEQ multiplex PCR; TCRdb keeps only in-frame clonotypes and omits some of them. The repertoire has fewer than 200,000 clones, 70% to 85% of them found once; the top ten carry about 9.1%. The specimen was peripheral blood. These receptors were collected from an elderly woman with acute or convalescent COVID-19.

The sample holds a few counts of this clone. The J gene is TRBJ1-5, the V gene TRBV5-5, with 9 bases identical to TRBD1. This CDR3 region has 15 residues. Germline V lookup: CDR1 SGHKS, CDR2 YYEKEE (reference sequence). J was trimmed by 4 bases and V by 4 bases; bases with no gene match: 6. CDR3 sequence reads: CASSRDRAGNQPQHF. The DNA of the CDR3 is TGTGCCAGCAGCCGGGACAGGGCGGGAAATCAGCCCCAGCATTTT.

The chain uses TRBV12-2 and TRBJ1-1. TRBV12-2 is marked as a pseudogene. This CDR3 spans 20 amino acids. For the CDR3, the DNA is TGTGCAAGTCGCCCCCGTTTATGTCCGGGGGTCCCTACCTCGAACACTGAAGCTTTCTTT. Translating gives CASRPRLCPGVPTSNTEAFF.

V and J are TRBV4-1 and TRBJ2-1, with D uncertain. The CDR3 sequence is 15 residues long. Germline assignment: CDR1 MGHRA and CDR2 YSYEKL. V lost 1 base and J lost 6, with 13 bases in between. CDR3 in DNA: TGCGCCAGCAGCCAAGTTCAGACACCCCCCAATGAGCAGTTCTTC. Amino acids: CASSQVQTPPNEQFF.

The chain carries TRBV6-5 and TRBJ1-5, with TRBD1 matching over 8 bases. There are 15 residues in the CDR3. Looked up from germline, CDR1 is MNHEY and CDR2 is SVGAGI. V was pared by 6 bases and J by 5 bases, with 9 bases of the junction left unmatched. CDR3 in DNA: TGTGCCAGCAGCCAGGGGACAGGAAGAGATCAGCCCCAGCATTTT. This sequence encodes CASSQGTGRDQPQHF.

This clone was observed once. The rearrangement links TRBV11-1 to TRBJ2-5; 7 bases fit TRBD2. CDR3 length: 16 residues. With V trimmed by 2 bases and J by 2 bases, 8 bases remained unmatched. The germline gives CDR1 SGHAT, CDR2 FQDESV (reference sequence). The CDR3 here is CASSLRRLSGQETQYF. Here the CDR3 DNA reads TGTGCCAGCAGCTTAAGGAGACTTAGCGGGCAAGAGACCCAGTACTTC.

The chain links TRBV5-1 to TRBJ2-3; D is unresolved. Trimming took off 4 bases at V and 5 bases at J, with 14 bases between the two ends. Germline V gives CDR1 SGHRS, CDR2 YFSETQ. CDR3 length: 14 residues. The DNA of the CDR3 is TGCGCCAGCAGCGCCGGCCGAGGAGAAGATACGCAGTATTTT. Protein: CASSAGRGEDTQYF.

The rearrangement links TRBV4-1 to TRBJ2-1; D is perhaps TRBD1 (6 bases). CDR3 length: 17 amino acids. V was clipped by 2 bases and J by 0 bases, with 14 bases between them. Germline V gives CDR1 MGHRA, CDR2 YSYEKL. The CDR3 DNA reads TGCGCCAGCAGCCAAAGGGGGACGGGGAGCTCCTACAATGAGCAGTTCTTC. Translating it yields CASSQRGTGSSYNEQFF.

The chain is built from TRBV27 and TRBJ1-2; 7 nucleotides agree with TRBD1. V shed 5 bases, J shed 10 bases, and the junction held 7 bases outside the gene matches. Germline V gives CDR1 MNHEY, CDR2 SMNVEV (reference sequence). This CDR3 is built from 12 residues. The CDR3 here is CASSNGQVVYTF. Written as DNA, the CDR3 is TGTGCCAGCAGTAATGGACAGGTCGTCTACACCTTC.

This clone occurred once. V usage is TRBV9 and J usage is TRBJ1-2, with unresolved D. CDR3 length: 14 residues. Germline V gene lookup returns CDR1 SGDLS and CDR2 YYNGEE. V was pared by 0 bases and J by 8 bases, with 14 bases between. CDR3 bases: TGTGCCAGCAGCGTAGGTGGAGGGCCCGAGGGCTACACCTTC. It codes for CASSVGGGPEGYTF.

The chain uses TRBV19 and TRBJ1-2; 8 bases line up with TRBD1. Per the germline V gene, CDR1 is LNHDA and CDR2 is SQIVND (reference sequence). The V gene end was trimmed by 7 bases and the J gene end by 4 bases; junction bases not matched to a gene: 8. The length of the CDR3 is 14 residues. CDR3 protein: CASIGQGVTYGYTF. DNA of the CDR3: TGTGCCAGTATAGGACAGGGAGTTACCTATGGCTACACCTTC.

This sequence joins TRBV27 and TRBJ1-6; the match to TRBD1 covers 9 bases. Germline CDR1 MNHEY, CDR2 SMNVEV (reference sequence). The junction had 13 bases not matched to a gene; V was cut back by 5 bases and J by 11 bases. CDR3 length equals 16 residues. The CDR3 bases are TGTGCCAGCAGTCCGCGGGGGACAGGGTCCCCCACACCCCTCCACTTT. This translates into CASSPRGTGSPTPLHF.

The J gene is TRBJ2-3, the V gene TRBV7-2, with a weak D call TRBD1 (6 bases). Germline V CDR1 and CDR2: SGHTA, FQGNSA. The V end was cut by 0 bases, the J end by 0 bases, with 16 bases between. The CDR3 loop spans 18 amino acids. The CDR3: CASSLAQGWGPSTDTQYF. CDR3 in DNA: TGTGCCAGCAGCTTAGCCCAGGGGTGGGGCCCTAGCACAGATACGCAGTATTTT.

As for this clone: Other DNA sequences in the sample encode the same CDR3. In nucleotides, the CDR3 is TGTGCCAGCAGTTCCCTGCGGAACACTGAAGCTTTCTTT. This codes for CASSSLRNTEAFF. The rearrangement uses TRBV7-2 and TRBJ1-1, with D unresolved. This CDR3 comprises 13 residues. Trimming took off 6 bases at V and 1 base at J, with 9 bases between the two ends. Germline loops: CDR1 SGHTA, CDR2 FQGNSA.

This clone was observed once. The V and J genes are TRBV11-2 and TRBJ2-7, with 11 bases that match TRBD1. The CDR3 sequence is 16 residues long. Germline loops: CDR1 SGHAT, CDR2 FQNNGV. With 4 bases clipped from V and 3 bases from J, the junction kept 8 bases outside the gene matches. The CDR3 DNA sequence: TGTGCCAGCAGCTCGACCGGGACAGGGGGTTTCTACGAGCAGTACTTC. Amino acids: CASSSTGTGGFYEQYF.

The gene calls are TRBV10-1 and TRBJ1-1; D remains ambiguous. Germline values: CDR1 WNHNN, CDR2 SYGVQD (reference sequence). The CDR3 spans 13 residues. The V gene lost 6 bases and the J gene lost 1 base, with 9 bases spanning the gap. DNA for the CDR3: TGCGCCAGCAGCCAGACACCGAACACTGAAGCTTTCTTT. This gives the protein CASSQTPNTEAFF.

This chain's CDR3 is CASRPGQGTDTQYF. The CDR3 nucleotides are TGTGCCAGCAGACCGGGACAGGGTACAGATACGCAGTATTTT. The rearrangement joins TRBV6-5 to TRBJ2-3; 9 positions agree with TRBD1. V gave up 6 bases and J gave up 3 bases; unmatched junction bases: 4. CDR1 and CDR2 from the germline V gene are MNHEY and SVGAGI. This CDR3 has 14 residues.

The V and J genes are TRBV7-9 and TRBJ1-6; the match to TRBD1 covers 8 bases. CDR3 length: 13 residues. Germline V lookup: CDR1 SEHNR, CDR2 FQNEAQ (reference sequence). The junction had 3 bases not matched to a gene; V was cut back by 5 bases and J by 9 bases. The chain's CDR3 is CASSRTGTSPLHF. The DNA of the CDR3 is TGTGCCAGCAGCCGGACAGGGACTTCACCCCTCCACTTT.

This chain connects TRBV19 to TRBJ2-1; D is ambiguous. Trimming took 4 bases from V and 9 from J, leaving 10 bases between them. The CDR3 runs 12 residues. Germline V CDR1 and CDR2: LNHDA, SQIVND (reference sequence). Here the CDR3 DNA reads TGTGCCAGTAGTAGGGCCGGCAGTGAGCAGTTCTTC. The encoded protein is CASSRAGSEQFF. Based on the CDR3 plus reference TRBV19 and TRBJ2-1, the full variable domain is DGGITQSPKYLFRKEGQNVTLSCEQNLNHDAMYWYRQDPGQGLRLIYYSQIVNDFQKGDIAEGYSVSREKKESFPLTVTSAQKNPTAFYLCASSRAGSEQFFGPGTRLTVL.

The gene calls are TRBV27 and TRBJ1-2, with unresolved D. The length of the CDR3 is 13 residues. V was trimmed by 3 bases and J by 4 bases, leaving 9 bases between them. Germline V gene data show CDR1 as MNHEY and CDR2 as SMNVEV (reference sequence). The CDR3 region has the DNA TGTGCCAGCAGTTTCACCCTAAGCTATGGCTACACCTTC. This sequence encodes CASSFTLSYGYTF.

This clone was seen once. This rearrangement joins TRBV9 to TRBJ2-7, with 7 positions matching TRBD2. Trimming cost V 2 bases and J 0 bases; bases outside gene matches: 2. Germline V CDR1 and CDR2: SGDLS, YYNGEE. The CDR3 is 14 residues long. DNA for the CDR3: TGTGCCAGCAGCGTCAGCGGGGTCTCCTACGAGCAGTACTTC. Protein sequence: CASSVSGVSYEQYF.

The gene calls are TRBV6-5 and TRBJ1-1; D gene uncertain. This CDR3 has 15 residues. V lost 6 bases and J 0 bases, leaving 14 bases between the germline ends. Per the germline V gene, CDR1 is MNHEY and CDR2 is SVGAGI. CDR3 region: CASSSRVGMNTEAFF. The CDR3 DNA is TGTGCCAGCAGCAGTCGGGTCGGTATGAACACTGAAGCTTTCTTT.

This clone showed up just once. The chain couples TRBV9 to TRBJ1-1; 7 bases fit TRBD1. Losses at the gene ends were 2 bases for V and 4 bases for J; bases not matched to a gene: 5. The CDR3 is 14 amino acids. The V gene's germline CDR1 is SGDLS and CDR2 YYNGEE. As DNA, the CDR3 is TGTGCCAGCAGCGTTCTGACAGGGCCCACTGAAGCTTTCTTT. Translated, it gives CASSVLTGPTEAFF.

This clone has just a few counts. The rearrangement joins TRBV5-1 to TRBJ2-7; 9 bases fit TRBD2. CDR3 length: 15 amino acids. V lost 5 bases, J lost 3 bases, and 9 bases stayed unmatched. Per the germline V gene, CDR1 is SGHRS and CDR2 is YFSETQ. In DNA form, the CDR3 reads TGCGCCAGCAGGTATGATAGCGGGAGTATCTACGAGCAGTACTTC. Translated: CASRYDSGSIYEQYF. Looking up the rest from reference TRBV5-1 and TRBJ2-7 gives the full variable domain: KAGVTQTPRYLIKTRGQQVTLSCSPISGHRSVSWYQQTPGQGLQFLFEYFSETQRNKGNFPGRFSGRQFSNSRSEMNVSTLELGDSALYLCASRYDSGSIYEQYFGPGTRLTVT.

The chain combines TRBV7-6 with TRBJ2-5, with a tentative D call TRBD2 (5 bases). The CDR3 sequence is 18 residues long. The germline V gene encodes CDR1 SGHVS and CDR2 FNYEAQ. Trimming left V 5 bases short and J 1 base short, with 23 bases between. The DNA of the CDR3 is TGTGCCAGCAGCCAACTCGAACTAGAGCTCAAAGCCCAAGAGACCCAGTACTTC. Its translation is CASSQLELELKAQETQYF.

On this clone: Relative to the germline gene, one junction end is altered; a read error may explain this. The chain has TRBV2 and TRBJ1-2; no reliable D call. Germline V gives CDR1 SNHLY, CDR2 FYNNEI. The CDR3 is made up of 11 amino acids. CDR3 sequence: CASSEIQALYF. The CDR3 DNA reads TGTGCCAGCAGTGAAATCCAAGCTCTCTACTTC.

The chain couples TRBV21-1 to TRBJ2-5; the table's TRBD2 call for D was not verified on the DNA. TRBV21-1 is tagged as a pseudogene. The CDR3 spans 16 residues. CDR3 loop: CASSSSGDPLTETQYF. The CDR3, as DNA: TGTGCCAGCAGCTCGTCGGGGGATCCCCTCACCGAGACCCAGTACTTC.

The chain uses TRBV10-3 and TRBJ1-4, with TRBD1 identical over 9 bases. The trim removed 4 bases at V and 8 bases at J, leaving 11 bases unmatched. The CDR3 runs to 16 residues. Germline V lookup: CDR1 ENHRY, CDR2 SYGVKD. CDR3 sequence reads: CAISGPSGQGNEKLFF. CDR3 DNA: TGTGCCATCAGTGGACCGTCGGGACAGGGCAACGAAAAACTGTTTTTT.

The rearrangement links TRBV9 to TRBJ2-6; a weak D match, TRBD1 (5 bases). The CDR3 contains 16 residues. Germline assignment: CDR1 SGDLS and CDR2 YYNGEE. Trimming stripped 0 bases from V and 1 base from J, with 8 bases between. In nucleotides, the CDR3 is TGTGCCAGCAGCGTAGCGTCAGGGTCTGGGGCCAACGTCCTGACTTTC. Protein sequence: CASSVASGSGANVLTF.